Sequencing of this T cell receptor beta chain was carried out in a study of immune evolution from preneoplasia to lung adenocarcinoma (dated by TCRdb to 2020 to 2022). In the study overall: No AAH lesions showed HLA loss of heterozygosity, compared with over 6% of AIS, 15% of MIA and approximately 34% of ADC lesions. The study used immune gene expression, TCR sequencing and multiplex immunofluorescence to profile the immune contexture of lung adenocarcinoma precursors and invasive adenocarcinoma. Resected precursor lesions (AAH, AIS, MIA) and invasive adenocarcinomas were each compared against paired morphologically normal lung tissue. The sample size was set by how many specimens were available, not by a prior power calculation. Whole exome sequencing and methylation data from the same cohort of nodules were integrated with the immune data. A total of 50 to 55 patients with pulmonary nodules who underwent surgical resection were included in the overall cohort. A total of under 55 patients contributed TCR sequencing data. According to the study, about 99 samples went through TCR sequencing. POLYSOLVER was used to infer Class I HLA alleles from exome data, while LOHHLA was used to detect allele-specific HLA loss.

Notes on this clone: Which antigen it targets is not known. Qualities for individual bases were not recorded, and no much larger clone is one base off.

Via the germline V gene (reference sequence), CDR1 is LNHNV and CDR2 YYDKDF. The V and J ends are trimmed by 4 bases and 6 bases, leaving 12 bases between them. Reading from cysteine to phenylalanine, the CDR3 counts 13 amino acids. Solely the CDR3 DNA is kept, with 39 bases framed from the first base. Study-wide conclusions, independent of this receptor: Clonality was highest in normal lung, while later-stage lesions appeared to have lower clonality but higher T cell density and diversity. The highest top T cell clone frequencies were observed in normal lung, and a progressive decrease in top T cell clone frequencies appeared to occur from AAH through AIS, MIA and invasive adenocarcinoma. T cell clonality was highest in KRAS-mutant nodules compared with EGFR-mutant or double wild-type lesions. Because all patients came from Japan and China, whether the findings apply to Western populations was uncertain. The findings reflected association rather than direct causation, and larger cohorts with long-term follow-up and longitudinal biopsies were considered necessary.

Between the mid-2010s and the late 2010s, the patients underwent resection in either Japan or China. Histologic diagnosis of each case was confirmed independently by two lung cancer pathologists on H&E slides. Macro-dissection after pathologic assessment enriched premalignant or tumor cells for nucleic acid extraction. FFPE tissue was used for DNA isolation with the AllPrep DNA/RNA FFPE Kit. Using the immunoSEQ hsTCRbeta Kit, TCR beta CDR3 regions were sequenced from DNA. The study's processing was this. TCR sequencing data were analysed with the ImmunoSEQ Analyzer. T cell clonality was defined as 1 minus Pielou's evenness, as computed on productive rearrangements. T cell diversity was measured with the inverse Simpson index on productive templates. T cell density was defined as TCR beta template counts normalized to usable DNA, with usable DNA estimated by amplification and sequencing of housekeeping genes. TCR metrics were compared across histologic stages using two-sided Kruskal-Wallis tests. TCRdb re-hosts the immuneACCESS table, in-frame sequences only. Its copies lack some clones; in the studies checked, an unresolved V gene accounts for under half of them, and the cause for the rest is not known. The DNA was the basis for D and trimming; V, J and clone size are from that table. Within this sample are about 7,800 clones, with about two thirds of them counted one time only. The leading ten clones occupy 9.5% to 14% of the sample.

Sequenced sample: FFPE lung adenocarcinoma in situ tissue. Read against the paper, the sample's cell subset or site label means: preinvasive adenocarcinoma in situ (AIS). The sequence derives from a donor aged 70 or over with lung adenocarcinoma. Some clones in this sample may be carry-over from other donors' samples. The rearranged segments are TRBV15 and TRBJ1-2; TRBD1 is a weak D gene call, 5 bases matching. The DNA sequence is as follows: TGTGCCACCAGCACTCTACGGGGGGATGGCTACACCTTC. This is translated as CATSTLRGDGYTF.